The clone carrying this T cell receptor (beta chain) is medium-sized in the sample. Its antigen is unidentified. Germline V gene data show CDR1 as PRHDT and CDR2 as FYEKMQ (reference sequence). Unmatched junction bases numbered 5, after V lost 5 bases and J lost 0 bases. The CDR3 spans 18 residues. The entry originates in a study of T cell repertoires in aging, cancer and after chemotherapy. A mixed TRB-A/B primer pool amplified rearranged TRB by multiplex touch-down PCR. TCRdb reanalysed the multiplex PCR reads using MiXCR and keeps one entry per CDR3 protein. The repertoire includes thousands of distinct CDR3 sequences, about 25% of them detected once, and roughly 8% sits in the top ten. General study points: Loss of evenness, beyond lost richness, contributed to age-related TCR diversity decline in cancer patients.

TCR beta rearrangements were amplified from peripheral blood genomic DNA. The TCR comes from a human donor in good health. V gene TRBV13 combines with J gene TRBJ2-1, with TRBD2 matching over 15 bases. The source material was blood. The CDR3 reads CASSPGLAGGSSYNEQFF. CDR3 DNA sequence: TGTGCCAGCAGCCCCGGACTAGCGGGGGGGAGCTCCTACAATGAGCAGTTCTTC.